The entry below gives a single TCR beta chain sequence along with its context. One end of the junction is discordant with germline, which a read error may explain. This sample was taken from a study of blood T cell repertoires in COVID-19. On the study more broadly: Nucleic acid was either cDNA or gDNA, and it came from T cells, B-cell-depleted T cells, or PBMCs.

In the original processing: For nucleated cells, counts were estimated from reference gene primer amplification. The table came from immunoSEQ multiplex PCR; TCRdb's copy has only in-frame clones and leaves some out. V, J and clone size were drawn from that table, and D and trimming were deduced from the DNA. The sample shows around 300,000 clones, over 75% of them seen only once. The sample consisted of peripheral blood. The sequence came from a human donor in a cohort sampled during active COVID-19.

This chain's CDR3 is CASSQSVLGAYSGDNVLTF. The CDR3 DNA sequence: TGCGCCAGCAGTCAATCGGTTCTGGGGGCTTATTCTGGGGACAACGTCCTGACTTTC. V usage is TRBV23-1 and J usage is TRBJ2-6; tentatively, D is TRBD1 (6 bases). TRBV23-1 is placed among ORFs of uncertain function. The CDR3 is 19 amino acids.